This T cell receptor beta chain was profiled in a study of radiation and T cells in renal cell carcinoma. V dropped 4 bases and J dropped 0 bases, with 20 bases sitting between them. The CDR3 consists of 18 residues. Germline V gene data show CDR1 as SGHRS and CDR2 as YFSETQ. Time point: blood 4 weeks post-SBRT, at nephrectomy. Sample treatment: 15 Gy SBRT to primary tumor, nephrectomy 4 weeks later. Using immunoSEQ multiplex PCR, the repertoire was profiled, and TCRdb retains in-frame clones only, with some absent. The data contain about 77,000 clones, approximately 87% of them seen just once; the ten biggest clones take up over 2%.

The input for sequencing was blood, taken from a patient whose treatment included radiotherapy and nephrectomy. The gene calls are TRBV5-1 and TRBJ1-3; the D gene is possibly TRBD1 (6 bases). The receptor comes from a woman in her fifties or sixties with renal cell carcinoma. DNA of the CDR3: TGCGCCAGCAGCCCCGAAGGTCCGGGGGCGTCCTCTGGAAACACCATATATTTT. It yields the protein CASSPEGPGASSGNTIYF.